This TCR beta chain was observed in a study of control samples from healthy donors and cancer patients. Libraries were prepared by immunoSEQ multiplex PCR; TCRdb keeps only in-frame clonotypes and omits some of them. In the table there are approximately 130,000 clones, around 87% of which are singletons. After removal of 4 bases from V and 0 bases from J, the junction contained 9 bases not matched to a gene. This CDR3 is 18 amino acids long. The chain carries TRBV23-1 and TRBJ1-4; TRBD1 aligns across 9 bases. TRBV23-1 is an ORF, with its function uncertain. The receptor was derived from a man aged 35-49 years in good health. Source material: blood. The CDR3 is CASSPRDRENATNEKLFF. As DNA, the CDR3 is TGCGCCAGCAGTCCCCGGGACAGGGAGAATGCAACTAATGAAAAACTGTTTTTT.